The next 12 T cell receptor beta chains were all read from a single sample in a study of blood T cell repertoires in COVID-19. The protocol was immunoSEQ multiplex PCR, while the TCRdb copy is restricted to in-frame clones and leaves out a portion. The data hold around 260,000 clones, with about 80% observed a single time. The sequencing sample was made of peripheral blood. The source is a woman aged 50 to 60 who had recovered from COVID-19.

The chain couples TRBV6-2 or TRBV6-3 to TRBJ2-5; the D is unclear. V was trimmed by 5 bases and J by 5 bases, leaving 12 bases between them. The germline V gene encodes CDR1 MNHEY and CDR2 SVGEGT. This CDR3 is 13 amino acids long. CDR3 bases: TGTGCCAGCAGTCTCTCGGAGTCCGAGACCCAGTACTTC. It codes for CASSLSESETQYF.

This sequence joins TRBV6-5 and TRBJ2-4, with 7 bases identical to TRBD2. Losses at the gene ends were 5 bases for V and 6 bases for J; bases not matched to a gene: 10. The CDR3 runs to 15 residues. CDR1 MNHEY and CDR2 SVGAGI come from the germline V gene. DNA for the CDR3: TGTGCCAGCAGTCCCCGGAGCGGGGATAGAAACATTCAGTACTTC. Amino acids: CASSPRSGDRNIQYF.

CDR3 nucleotide sequence: TGTGCCAGCAGCGCAGGGACAGGAGGGTACACTGAAGCTTTCTTT. Amino acid sequence: CASSAGTGGYTEAFF. V and J are TRBV11-1 and TRBJ1-1; 8 nucleotides agree with TRBD1. Germline CDR1 reads SGHAT; CDR2 reads FQDESV (reference sequence). The CDR3 spans 15 residues. J gave up 3 bases and V 5 bases, and 8 bases lay outside the gene matches.

The V and J genes are TRBV5-4 and TRBJ1-2; 9 positions match TRBD1. Germline V gene sequence: CDR1 SGHNT, CDR2 YYREEE (reference sequence). V was pared by 7 bases and J by 2 bases, with 21 bases of the junction left unmatched. CDR3 length: 19 amino acids. CDR3 in DNA: TGTGCCAGCTGTGCTCGTCGGACAGGGGCTTCTTATTCCAACTATGGCTACACCTTC. Residues: CASCARRTGASYSNYGYTF.

This chain joins TRBV2 and TRBJ1-6, with D possibly TRBD1 on 6 matching bases. This CDR3 spans 17 amino acids. Trimming stripped 4 bases from V and 0 bases from J, with 13 bases between. CDR1 is SNHLY and CDR2 is FYNNEI in the germline V gene. The CDR3 nucleotides are TGTGCCAGCAGTGGTACAGGGACGAGCTCCTATAATTCACCCCTCCACTTT. The encoded protein is CASSGTGTSSYNSPLHF.

The chain has TRBV27 and TRBJ2-6, with no clear D. CDR1 and CDR2 (germline): MNHEY, SMNVEV (reference sequence). This CDR3 comprises 14 residues. Between the trimmed V and J ends, which lost 7 bases and 3 bases, there was a span of 10 bases. This CDR3 reads CASTSLGGANVLTF. CDR3 in DNA: TGTGCCAGCACGAGTCTTGGTGGGGCCAACGTCCTGACTTTC.

The V gene is TRBV7-3, the J gene TRBJ1-1; D unresolved. Germline CDR1 and CDR2: SGHTA and FQGTGA. This CDR3 contains 13 residues. Trimming pared 4 bases from V and 5 bases from J, leaving 11 bases between. CDR3 region: CASSSNSGTEAFF. The DNA for the CDR3 is TGTGCCAGCAGCTCCAACTCTGGTACTGAAGCTTTCTTT.

The chain joins TRBV23-1 to TRBJ2-7; 10 nucleotides match TRBD1. TRBV23-1 is an open reading frame, and its role is uncertain. The J segment lost 3 bases and the V segment lost 0 bases, leaving 8 bases of the junction unmatched. The CDR3 length is 17 residues. The CDR3 reads CASSQSHPRTGGYEQYF. DNA of the CDR3: TGCGCCAGCAGTCAATCTCATCCCAGGACAGGGGGCTACGAGCAGTACTTC.

This clone was found once. J is TRBJ1-5 and V is TRBV6-2 or TRBV6-3; TRBD1 aligns across 8 bases. The junction had 4 bases not matched to a gene; V was cut back by 6 bases and J by 6 bases. CDR3 length: 13 amino acids. Germline values: CDR1 MNHEY, CDR2 SVGEGT. The CDR3 sequence is CASSGQGIQPQHF. The CDR3 DNA follows: TGTGCCAGCAGCGGACAGGGAATTCAGCCCCAGCATTTT.

The V call is TRBV18, the J call TRBJ2-2; 9 nucleotides align to TRBD2. Germline CDR1 reads KGHSH; CDR2 reads LQKENI. Germline trimming cut 0 bases from V and 1 base from J; bases unmatched to any gene: 3. This CDR3 is built from 17 residues. The CDR3 coding sequence is TGTGCCAGCTCACCACCGGCAGCGGGAGGGAACACCGGGGAGCTGTTTTTT. It specifies CASSPPAAGGNTGELFF.

The CDR3 coding sequence is TGTGCCATCAGTGAGTCCCTCAGCGCAGATACGCAGTATTTT. It yields the protein CAISESLSADTQYF. The rearrangement links TRBV10-3 to TRBJ2-3; D remains unclear. The V gene lost 0 bases and the J gene lost 4 bases, with 8 bases spanning the gap. This CDR3 region has 14 residues. Per germline, CDR1 ENHRY and CDR2 SYGVKD.

Here the CDR3 reads CASLRWAGGTLNTEAFF. The CDR3, as DNA: TGTGCCAGCCTCCGGTGGGCAGGGGGAACCTTGAACACTGAAGCTTTCTTT. The gene calls are TRBV2 and TRBJ1-1; 7 bases align to TRBD1. Trimming removed 8 bases from V and 0 bases from J; junction bases left unmatched: 15. Per the germline V gene, CDR1 is SNHLY and CDR2 is FYNNEI. This CDR3 contains 17 residues.